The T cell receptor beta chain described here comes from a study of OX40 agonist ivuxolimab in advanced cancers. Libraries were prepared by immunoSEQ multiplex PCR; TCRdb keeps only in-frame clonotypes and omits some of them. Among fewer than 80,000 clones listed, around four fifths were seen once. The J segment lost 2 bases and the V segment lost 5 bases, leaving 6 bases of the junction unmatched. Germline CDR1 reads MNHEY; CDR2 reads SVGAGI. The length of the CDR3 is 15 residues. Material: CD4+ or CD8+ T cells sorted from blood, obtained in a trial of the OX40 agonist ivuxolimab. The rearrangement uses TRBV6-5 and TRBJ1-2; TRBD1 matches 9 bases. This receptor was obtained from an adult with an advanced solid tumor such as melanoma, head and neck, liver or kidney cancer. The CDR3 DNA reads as TGTGCCAGCAGTCTTGGGACAGGGAGAAACTATGGCTACACCTTC. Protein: CASSLGTGRNYGYTF.